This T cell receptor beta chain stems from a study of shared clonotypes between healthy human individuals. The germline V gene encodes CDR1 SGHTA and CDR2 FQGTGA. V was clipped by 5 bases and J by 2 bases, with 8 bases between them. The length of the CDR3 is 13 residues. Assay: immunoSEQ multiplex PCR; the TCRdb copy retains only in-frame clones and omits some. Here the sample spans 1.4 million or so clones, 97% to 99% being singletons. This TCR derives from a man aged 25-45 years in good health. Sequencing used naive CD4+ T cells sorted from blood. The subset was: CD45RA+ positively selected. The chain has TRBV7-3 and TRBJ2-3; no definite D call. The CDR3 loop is CASSPKNTDTQYF. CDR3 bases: TGTGCCAGCAGCCCGAAGAACACAGATACGCAGTATTTT.